Each of the 20 T cell receptor beta chains below was sequenced from the same sample in a study of OX40 agonist ivuxolimab in advanced cancers. Library construction relied on the immunoSEQ multiplex PCR assay. TCRdb carries this immuneACCESS record with in-frame sequences only. Its versions omit some clonotypes, under half of them owing to an unresolved V gene in the studies checked, with the rest unexplained. The sample table lists about 70,000 clones, roughly 92% of them with a count of one. The ten largest clones represent 7.6% of the sample. Sample: CD4+ or CD8+ T cells sorted from blood, taken in a trial of the OX40 agonist ivuxolimab. The receptors derive from an adult with an advanced solid tumor such as melanoma, head and neck, liver or kidney cancer.

The V call is TRBV11-2, the J call TRBJ1-3; D gene uncertain. This CDR3 spans 11 amino acids. Germline V CDR1 and CDR2: SGHAT, FQNNGV. The V and J ends lost 6 bases and 8 bases respectively, with 8 bases between them. In nucleotides, the CDR3 is TGTGCCAGCAGTTCGGAGCACACCATATATTTT. Translation gives CASSSEHTIYF.

The chain has TRBV7-9 and TRBJ1-2; no definite D call. This CDR3 comprises 15 residues. V lost 4 bases, J lost 4 bases, and 16 bases lay in between. The V gene's germline CDR1 is SEHNR and CDR2 FQNEAQ (reference sequence). The CDR3 is CASSSSADLFYGYTF. As DNA, the CDR3 is TGTGCCAGCAGCTCCTCGGCGGACCTCTTCTATGGCTACACCTTC.

In its sample, this clone was seen a few times. The chain joins TRBV2 to TRBJ1-2; unclear D gene. Per germline, CDR1 SNHLY and CDR2 FYNNEI. The CDR3 covers 13 residues. Between the trimmed V and J ends, which lost 3 bases and 2 bases, there was a span of 7 bases. This chain's CDR3 is CASSDRQNYGYTF. CDR3 bases: TGTGCCAGCAGTGATCGGCAGAACTATGGCTACACCTTC.

V usage is TRBV2 and J usage is TRBJ2-7; 13 bases match TRBD2. The CDR3 has 16 residues. CDR1 and CDR2 from the germline V gene are SNHLY and FYNNEI. Germline trimming cut 8 bases from V and 0 bases from J; bases unmatched to any gene: 7. The DNA of the CDR3 is TGTGCCAGCTATGGGACTAGCGGGGACAGCTCCTACGAGCAGTACTTC. Translation gives CASYGTSGDSSYEQYF.

The chain links TRBV6-7 to TRBJ1-2; D is unresolved. TRBV6-7 is treated as an ORF (open reading frame) with a function not yet certain. The CDR3 runs to 14 residues. Between the trimmed V and J ends, which lost 8 bases and 8 bases, there was a span of 21 bases. The CDR3 bases are TGTGCCAGCGGCCCCACTACTACGGGATGGGGCTACACCTTC. Translated, it gives CASGPTTTGWGYTF.

This clone was seen once. The CDR3 loop reads CTSSQESGGGAHNEQFF. The CDR3 nucleotides read TGCACCAGCAGCCAAGAATCCGGCGGGGGGGCACACAATGAGCAGTTCTTC. V usage is TRBV1 and J usage is TRBJ2-1; TRBD2, the D gene given by the table, was not confirmed from the DNA. TRBV1 is a documented pseudogene. The CDR3 covers 17 residues.

The J gene is TRBJ1-1, the V gene TRBV25-1; no firm D call. This CDR3 has 11 amino acids. Germline CDR1 reads MGHDK; CDR2 reads SYGVNS. The ends were cut back, 2 bases at V and 5 bases at J, with 3 bases in the middle. The CDR3 protein is CASSEETEAFF. The CDR3 DNA sequence: TGTGCCAGCAGTGAAGAGACTGAAGCTTTCTTT.

The rearrangement uses TRBV4-3 and TRBJ2-4; D unresolved. Per the germline V gene, CDR1 is LGHNA and CDR2 is YSLEER. The CDR3 has 15 amino acids. V dropped 0 bases and J dropped 0 bases, with 6 bases sitting between them. CDR3 DNA: TGCGCCAGCAGCCAAGAGGTCTTAGCCAAAAACATTCAGTACTTC. Encoded protein: CASSQEVLAKNIQYF.

The table lists this clone with a count of one. This chain uses TRBV6-4 with TRBJ1-1; D gene unclear. Germline V gives CDR1 MRHNA, CDR2 SNTAGT. The V gene lost 6 bases and the J gene lost 5 bases, with 22 bases spanning the gap. The CDR3 consists of 16 residues. The CDR3 sequence: CASRPQGFSPGTEAFF. The DNA for the CDR3 is TGTGCCAGCAGACCCCAAGGATTCAGTCCGGGGACTGAAGCTTTCTTT.

This clone was detected once. The chain uses TRBV7-9 and TRBJ1-2; a possible D gene is TRBD1 (5 bases). Trimming cost V 5 bases and J 4 bases, with 11 bases left between them. The germline V gene has CDR1 SEHNR and CDR2 FQNEAQ (reference sequence). There are 13 residues in the CDR3. The CDR3 nucleotides are TGTGCCAGCAGCCCGACAGTCCTCTATGGCTACACCTTC. The encoded protein is CASSPTVLYGYTF.

The chain joins TRBV2 to TRBJ2-7, with D perhaps being TRBD1 or TRBD2 (5 bases each). The V and J ends lost 3 bases and 1 base respectively, with 13 bases between them. The length of the CDR3 is 15 residues. In germline, CDR1 is SNHLY, CDR2 FYNNEI. The CDR3 nucleotides read TGTGCCAGCAGTGAGGGGACCGGGCCTTCCTACGAGCAGTACTTC. This sequence encodes CASSEGTGPSYEQYF.

The chain's CDR3 is CASMSRDYNEQFF. The CDR3 region has the DNA TGTGCCAGCATGTCGAGGGATTACAATGAGCAGTTCTTC. The J gene is TRBJ2-1, the V gene TRBV6-1, with D possibly being TRBD2 (5 bases). The CDR3 totals 13 residues. V lost 7 bases, J lost 4 bases, and 11 bases lay in between. Germline assignment: CDR1 MNHNS and CDR2 SASEGT.

J is TRBJ1-1 and V is TRBV18, with unresolved D. The CDR3 has 12 residues. V gave up 0 bases and J gave up 8 bases, with 7 bases separating them. Germline CDR1 and CDR2: KGHSH and LQKENI. CDR3 nucleotide sequence: TGTGCCAGCTCACCACCAGGAAGAGAAGCTTTCTTT. As protein: CASSPPGREAFF.

The chain recombines TRBV5-6 with TRBJ2-1; D may be TRBD1 (6 bases). From germline, CDR1 is SGHDT and CDR2 YYEEEE. Trimming cost V 2 bases and J 0 bases, with 12 bases left between them. The CDR3 spans 16 residues. The DNA of the CDR3 is TGTGCCAGCAGCTTTGACAGGTTTAGCTCCTACAATGAGCAGTTCTTC. Protein: CASSFDRFSSYNEQFF.

The chain is built from TRBV7-8 and TRBJ2-7; the D is unclear. CDR1 and CDR2 from the germline V gene are SGHVS and FQNEAQ. CDR3 length: 14 amino acids. V was shortened by 0 bases and J by 4 bases, with 10 bases between the two germline ends. The CDR3 nucleotides read TGTGCCAGCAGCTTAGCGCAGGTCGGGTACGAGCAGTACTTC. It codes for CASSLAQVGYEQYF.

The gene calls are TRBV10-3 and TRBJ2-1; 11 bases line up with TRBD2. Germline-derived CDR1 and CDR2 are ENHRY and SYGVKD. The length of the CDR3 is 16 residues. Trimming at V came to 2 bases and at J to 10 bases, leaving 10 bases not matched to a gene. CDR3 region: CAISEPLSGGALEQFF. In DNA form, the CDR3 reads TGTGCCATCAGTGAGCCCCTTAGCGGGGGGGCGTTGGAGCAGTTCTTC.

The V call is TRBV18, the J call TRBJ2-1; 7 bases align to TRBD1. Trimming took 4 bases from V and 13 from J; bases not matched to a gene: 10. In germline, CDR1 is KGHSH, CDR2 LQKENI. This CDR3 contains 13 residues. CDR3 residues: CASSRQDREYQFF. The CDR3, as DNA: TGTGCCAGCTCACGACAAGACAGGGAATATCAGTTCTTC.

The chain employs TRBV6-1 and TRBJ1-1; D may be TRBD1 (5 bases). Deletions cut 3 bases from V and 1 base from J, with 6 bases between. In germline, CDR1 is MNHNS, CDR2 SASEGT. The CDR3 runs 13 residues. The CDR3 region is CASSDGGNTEAFF. The CDR3 region has the DNA TGTGCCAGCAGTGATGGGGGGAACACTGAAGCTTTCTTT.

V is TRBV11-2 and J is TRBJ1-1, with D possibly matching TRBD1 (5 bases). Trimming left V 3 bases short and J 0 bases short, with 11 bases between. The CDR3 has 15 amino acids. The germline gives CDR1 SGHAT, CDR2 FQNNGV. The CDR3 DNA sequence: TGTGCCAGCAGCTTGGGGGGGGTTTTGAACACTGAAGCTTTCTTT. Protein: CASSLGGVLNTEAFF.

The chain employs TRBV15 and TRBJ2-2; tentatively, D is TRBD2 (7 bases). The CDR3 runs 17 residues. In germline, CDR1 is LNHNV, CDR2 YYDKDF (reference sequence). V dropped 1 base and J dropped 0 bases, with 12 bases sitting between them. Here the CDR3 DNA reads TGTGCCACCAGCAGAGGGGCGGGGGCCGCGAACACCGGGGAGCTGTTTTTT. This translates into CATSRGAGAANTGELFF.